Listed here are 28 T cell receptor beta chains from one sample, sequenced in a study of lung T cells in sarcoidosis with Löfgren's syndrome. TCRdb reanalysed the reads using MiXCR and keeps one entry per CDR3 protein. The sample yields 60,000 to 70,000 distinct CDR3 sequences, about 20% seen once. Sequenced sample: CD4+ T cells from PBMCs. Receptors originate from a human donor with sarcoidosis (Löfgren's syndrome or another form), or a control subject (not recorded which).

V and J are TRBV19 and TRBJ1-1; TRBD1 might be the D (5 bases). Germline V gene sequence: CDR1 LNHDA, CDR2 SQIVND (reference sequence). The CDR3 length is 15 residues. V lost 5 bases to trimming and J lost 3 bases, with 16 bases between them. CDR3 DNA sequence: TGTGCCAGTAGTCCACGCCAGGGCGTGGACACTGAAGCTTTCTTT. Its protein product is CASSPRQGVDTEAFF.

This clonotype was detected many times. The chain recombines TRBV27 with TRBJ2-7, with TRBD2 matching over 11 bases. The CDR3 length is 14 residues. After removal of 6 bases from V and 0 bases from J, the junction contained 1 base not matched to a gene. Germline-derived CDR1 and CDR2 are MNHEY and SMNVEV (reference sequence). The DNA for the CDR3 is TGTGCCAGCAGCACTAGCGGGAGCTCCTACGAGCAGTACTTC. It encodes CASSTSGSSYEQYF.

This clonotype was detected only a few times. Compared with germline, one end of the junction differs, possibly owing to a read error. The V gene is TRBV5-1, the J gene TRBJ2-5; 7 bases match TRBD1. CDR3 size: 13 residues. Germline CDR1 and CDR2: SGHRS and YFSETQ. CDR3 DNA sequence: TGCGCCAGCAACTTGGGACAGCAAGAGACCCAGTACTTC. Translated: CASNLGQQETQYF.

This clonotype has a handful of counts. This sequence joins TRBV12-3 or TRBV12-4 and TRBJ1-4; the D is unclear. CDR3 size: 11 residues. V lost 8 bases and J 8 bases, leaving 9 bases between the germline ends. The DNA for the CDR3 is TGTGCCAGCTCTTGGTCGGAAAAACTGTTTTTT. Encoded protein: CASSWSEKLFF.

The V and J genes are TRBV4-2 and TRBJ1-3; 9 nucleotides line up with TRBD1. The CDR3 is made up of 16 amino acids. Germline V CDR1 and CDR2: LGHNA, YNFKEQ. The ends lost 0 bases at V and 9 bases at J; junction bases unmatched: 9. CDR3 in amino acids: CASSQDHRGRGVTIYF. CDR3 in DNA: TGTGCCAGCAGCCAAGACCACAGGGGGCGAGGAGTCACCATATATTTT.

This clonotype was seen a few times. The CDR3 DNA sequence: TGCGCCAGCGAAATTACAGGGTGGAATACTAGCACAGATACGCAGTATTTT. Translated, it gives CASEITGWNTSTDTQYF. The chain employs TRBV10-1 and TRBJ2-3, with D perhaps TRBD1 (6 bases). The CDR3 extends over 17 amino acids. Trimming stripped 8 bases from V and 0 bases from J, with 21 bases between. From germline, CDR1 is WNHNN and CDR2 SYGVQD (reference sequence).

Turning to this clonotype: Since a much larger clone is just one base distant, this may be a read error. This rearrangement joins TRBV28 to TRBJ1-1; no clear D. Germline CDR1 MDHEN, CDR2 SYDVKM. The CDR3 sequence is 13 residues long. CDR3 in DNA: TGTGCCAGCACAGTGGTTGACGGAGCTGAAGCTTCCTTT. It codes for CASTVVDGAEASF.

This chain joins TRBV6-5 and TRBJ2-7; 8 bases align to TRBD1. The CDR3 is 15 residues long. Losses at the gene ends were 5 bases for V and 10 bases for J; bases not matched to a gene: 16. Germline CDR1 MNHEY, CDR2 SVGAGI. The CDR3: CASSKTGDRYEEQYF. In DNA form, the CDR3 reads TGTGCCAGCAGTAAGACAGGGGACCGCTATGAGGAACAGTACTTC.

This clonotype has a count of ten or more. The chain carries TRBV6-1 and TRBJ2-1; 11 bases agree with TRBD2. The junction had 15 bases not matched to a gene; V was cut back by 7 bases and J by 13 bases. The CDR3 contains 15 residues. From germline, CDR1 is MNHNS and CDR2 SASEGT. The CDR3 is CASTLTSGAAIPQFF. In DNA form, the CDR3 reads TGTGCCAGCACTTTGACTAGCGGGGCCGCCATTCCTCAGTTCTTC.

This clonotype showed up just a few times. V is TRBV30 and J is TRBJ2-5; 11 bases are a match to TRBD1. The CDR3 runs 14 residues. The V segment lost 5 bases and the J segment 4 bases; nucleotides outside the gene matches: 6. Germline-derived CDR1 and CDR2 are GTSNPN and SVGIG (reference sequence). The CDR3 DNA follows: TGTGCCTGGGGGACAGGGGGTAAGGTAGAGACCCAGTACTTC. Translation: CAWGTGGKVETQYF.

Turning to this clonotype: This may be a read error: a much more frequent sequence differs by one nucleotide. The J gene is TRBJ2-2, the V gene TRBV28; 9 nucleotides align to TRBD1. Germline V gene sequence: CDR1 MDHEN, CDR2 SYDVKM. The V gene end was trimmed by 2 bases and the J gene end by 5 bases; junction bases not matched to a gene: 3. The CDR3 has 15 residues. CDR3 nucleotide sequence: TGTGCCAGCAGTTTAACAGGGGGCCGGACCGGGGAGCTGTTTTTT. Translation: CASSLTGGRTGELFF.

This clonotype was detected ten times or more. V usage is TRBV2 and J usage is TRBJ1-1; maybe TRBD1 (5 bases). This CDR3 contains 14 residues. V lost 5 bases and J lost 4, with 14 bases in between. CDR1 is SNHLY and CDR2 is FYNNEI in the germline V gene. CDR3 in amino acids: CASSRQTAGTEAFF. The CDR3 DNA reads TGTGCCAGCAGTAGACAGACAGCGGGCACTGAAGCTTTCTTT.

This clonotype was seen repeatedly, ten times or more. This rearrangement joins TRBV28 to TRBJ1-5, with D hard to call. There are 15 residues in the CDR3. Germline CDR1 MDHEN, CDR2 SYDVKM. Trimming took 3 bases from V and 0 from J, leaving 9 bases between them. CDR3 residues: CASSFSGNSNQPQHF. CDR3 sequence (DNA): TGTGCCAGCAGTTTTTCGGGAAATAGCAATCAGCCCCAGCATTTT.

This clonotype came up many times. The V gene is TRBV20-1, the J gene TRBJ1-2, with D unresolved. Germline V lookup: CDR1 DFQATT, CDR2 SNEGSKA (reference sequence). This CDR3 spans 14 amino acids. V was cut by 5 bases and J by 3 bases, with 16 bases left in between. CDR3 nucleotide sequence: TGCAGTGCTCGAATAACAAGGGAGGACTATGGCTACACCTTC. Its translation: CSARITREDYGYTF.

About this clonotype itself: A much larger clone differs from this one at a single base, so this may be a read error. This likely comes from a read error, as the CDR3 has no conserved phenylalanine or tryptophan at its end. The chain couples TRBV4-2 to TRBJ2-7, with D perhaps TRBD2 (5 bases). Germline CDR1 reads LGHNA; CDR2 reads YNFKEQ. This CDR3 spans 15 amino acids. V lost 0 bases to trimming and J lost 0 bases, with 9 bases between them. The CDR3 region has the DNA TGTGCCAGCAGCCAAGATTGGGAGAGCTCCTACGAGCAGTACCTC. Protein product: CASSQDWESSYEQYL.

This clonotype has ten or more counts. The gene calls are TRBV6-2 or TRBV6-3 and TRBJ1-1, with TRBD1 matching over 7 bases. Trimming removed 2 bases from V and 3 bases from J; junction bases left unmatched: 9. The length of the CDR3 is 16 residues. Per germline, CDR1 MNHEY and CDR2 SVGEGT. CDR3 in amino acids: CASSYARGQSHTEAFF. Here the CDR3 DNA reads TGTGCCAGCAGTTACGCTCGGGGACAGTCCCACACTGAAGCTTTCTTT.

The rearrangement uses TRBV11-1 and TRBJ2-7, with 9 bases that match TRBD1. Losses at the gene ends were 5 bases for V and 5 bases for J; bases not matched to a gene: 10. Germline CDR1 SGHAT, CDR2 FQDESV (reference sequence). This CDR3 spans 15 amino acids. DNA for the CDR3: TGTGCCAGCAGCATTCCAGGGACAGGGAGGAACGAGCAGTACTTC. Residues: CASSIPGTGRNEQYF.

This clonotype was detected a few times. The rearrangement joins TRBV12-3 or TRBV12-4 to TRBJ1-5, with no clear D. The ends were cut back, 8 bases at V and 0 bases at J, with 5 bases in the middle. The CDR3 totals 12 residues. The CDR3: CASSYSNQPQHF. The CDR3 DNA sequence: TGTGCCAGCTCTTATAGCAATCAGCCCCAGCATTTT.

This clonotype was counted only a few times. The CDR3 protein is CASSPPRQGKKETQYF. The CDR3 region has the DNA TGTGCCAGCAGTCCACCGAGACAGGGTAAAAAAGAGACCCAGTACTTC. The rearrangement links TRBV28 to TRBJ2-5; 7 bases align to TRBD1. The CDR3 is 16 amino acids. The germline V gene encodes CDR1 MDHEN and CDR2 SYDVKM. V shed 5 bases and J 3 bases; nucleotides not matched to a gene: 12.

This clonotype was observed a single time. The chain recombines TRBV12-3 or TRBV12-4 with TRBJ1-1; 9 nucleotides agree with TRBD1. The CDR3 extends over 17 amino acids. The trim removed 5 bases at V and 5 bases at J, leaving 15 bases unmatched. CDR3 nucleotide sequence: TGTGCCAGCAGTGGGGGGGACAGGGTTGAATTTGGGACTGAAGCTTTCTTT. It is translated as CASSGGDRVEFGTEAFF.

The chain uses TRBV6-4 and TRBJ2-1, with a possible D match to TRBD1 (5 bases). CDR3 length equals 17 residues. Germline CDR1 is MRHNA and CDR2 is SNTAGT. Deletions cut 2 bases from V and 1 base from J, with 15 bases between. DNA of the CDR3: TGTGCCAGCAGTGACAACACAGGTGGGGTTTCCTACAATGAGCAGTTCTTC. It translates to CASSDNTGGVSYNEQFF.

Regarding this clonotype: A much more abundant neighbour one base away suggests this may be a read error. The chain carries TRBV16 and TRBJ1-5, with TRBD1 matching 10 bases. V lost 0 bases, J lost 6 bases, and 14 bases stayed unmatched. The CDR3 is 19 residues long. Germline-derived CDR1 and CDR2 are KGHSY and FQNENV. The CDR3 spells CASSQSIGTGDMGSQPQHF. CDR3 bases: TGTGCCAGCAGCCAATCGATTGGGACAGGGGACATGGGCAGTCAGCCCCAGCATTTT.

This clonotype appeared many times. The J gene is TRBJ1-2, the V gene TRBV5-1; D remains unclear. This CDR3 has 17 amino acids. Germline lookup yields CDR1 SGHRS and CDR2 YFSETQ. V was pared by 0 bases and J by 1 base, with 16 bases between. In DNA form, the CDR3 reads TGCGCCAGCAGCTTGGGAAGCTACGGAGCCCTTAACTATGGCTACACCTTC. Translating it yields CASSLGSYGALNYGYTF. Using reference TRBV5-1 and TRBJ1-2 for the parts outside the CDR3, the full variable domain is KAGVTQTPRYLIKTRGQQVTLSCSPISGHRSVSWYQQTPGQGLQFLFEYFSETQRNKGNFPGRFSGRQFSNSRSEMNVSTLELGDSALYLCASSLGSYGALNYGYTFGSGTRLTVV.

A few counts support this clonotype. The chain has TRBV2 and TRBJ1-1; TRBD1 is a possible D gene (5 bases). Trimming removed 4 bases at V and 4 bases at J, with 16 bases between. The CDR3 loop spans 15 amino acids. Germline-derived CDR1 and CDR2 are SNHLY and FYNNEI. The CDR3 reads CASSGIRVVGTEAFF. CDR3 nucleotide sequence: TGTGCCAGCAGTGGAATCAGGGTTGTTGGCACTGAAGCTTTCTTT.

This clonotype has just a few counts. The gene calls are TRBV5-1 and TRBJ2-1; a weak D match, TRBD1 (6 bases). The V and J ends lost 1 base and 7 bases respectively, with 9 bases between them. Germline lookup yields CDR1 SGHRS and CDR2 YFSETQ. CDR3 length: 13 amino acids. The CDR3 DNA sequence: TGCGCCAGCAGCTTGTGGCAGGGGAATGAGCAGTTCTTC. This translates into CASSLWQGNEQFF. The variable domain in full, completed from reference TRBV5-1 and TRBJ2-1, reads KAGVTQTPRYLIKTRGQQVTLSCSPISGHRSVSWYQQTPGQGLQFLFEYFSETQRNKGNFPGRFSGRQFSNSRSEMNVSTLELGDSALYLCASSLWQGNEQFFGPGTRLTVL.

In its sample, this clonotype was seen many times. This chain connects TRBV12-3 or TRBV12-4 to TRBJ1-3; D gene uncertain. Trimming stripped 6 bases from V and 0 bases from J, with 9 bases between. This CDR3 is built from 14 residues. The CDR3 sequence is CASSRDVSGNTIYF. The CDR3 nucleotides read TGTGCCAGCAGCAGAGATGTCTCTGGAAACACCATATATTTT.

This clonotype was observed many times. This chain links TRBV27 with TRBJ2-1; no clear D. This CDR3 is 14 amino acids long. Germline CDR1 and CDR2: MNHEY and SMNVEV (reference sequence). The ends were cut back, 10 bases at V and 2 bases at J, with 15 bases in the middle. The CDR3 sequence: CATSAGGPYNEQFF. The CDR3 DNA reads TGTGCCACCTCAGCAGGCGGCCCCTACAATGAGCAGTTCTTC.

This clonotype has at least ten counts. The CDR3, as DNA: TGCGCCAGCAGCCAAAGGGGACAGGGGTTGAGTCAGCCCCAGCATTTT. It codes for CASSQRGQGLSQPQHF. The chain couples TRBV4-1 to TRBJ1-5; 10 nucleotides align to TRBD1. This CDR3 has 16 amino acids. V lost 2 bases to trimming and J lost 6 bases; unmatched junction nucleotides: 7. In germline, CDR1 is MGHRA, CDR2 YSYEKL.